These 9 T cell receptor beta chains came from one sample sequenced in a study of T cells in women clearing cervical HPV infection. Assay: immunoSEQ multiplex PCR; the TCRdb copy retains only in-frame clones and omits some. This sample's clone table lists 10,000 to 15,000 clones. The sample consisted of blood buffy coat. All receptors derive from a woman between 18 and 70 years old with a cervical HPV16 infection that either progressed to CIN3+ or cleared (not recorded which).

A note on this clone: Read sequence stops 3 residues before the CDR3 end, and the germline J gene provides the missing end. This rearrangement joins TRBV10-1 to TRBJ1-2, with D possibly being TRBD1 (6 bases). Germline lookup yields CDR1 WNHNN and CDR2 SYGVQD (reference sequence). The CDR3 extends over 15 amino acids. V was trimmed by 6 bases and J by 0 bases, leaving 14 bases between them. CDR3: CASREQGRANYGYTF. The part of the CDR3 DNA that was read is TGCGCCAGCAGGGAACAGGGCCGAGCTAACTATGGC.

Notes on this clone: The CDR3 extends 3 residues past the end of the read, so its final part is completed from the germline J gene. This chain uses TRBV4-2 with TRBJ1-2; tentative D call: TRBD1 (6 bases). This CDR3 comprises 14 residues. Between the trimmed V and J ends, which lost 1 base and 0 bases, there was a span of 6 bases. Germline loops: CDR1 LGHNA, CDR2 YNFKEQ. The CDR3 bases that were read are TGTGCCAGCAGCCAAGGGACAGCTAACTATGGC. It codes for CASSQGTANYG. The full CDR3 sequence reads CASSQGTANYGYTF.

By frequency, this clone registers medium-sized. The read comes to an end 3 residues before the CDR3 does, leaving the germline J gene to fill in the end. The chain employs TRBV10-3 and TRBJ2-3; 7 bases fit TRBD2. This CDR3 comprises 13 residues. Germline CDR1 and CDR2: ENHRY and SYGVKD. V was clipped by 10 bases and J by 1 base; unmatched bases: 5. The CDR3 loop reads CATWDYGTDTQYF. Partial CDR3 DNA: TGTGCCACTTGGGACTATGGCACAGATACG.

On this clone itself: The sequenced fragment ends 3 residues before the CDR3 boundary, so the rest is inferred from the germline J gene. V gene TRBV20-1 combines with J gene TRBJ1-2, with D possibly TRBD1 on 6 matching bases. Germline assignment: CDR1 DFQATT and CDR2 SNEGSKA (reference sequence). The CDR3 is made up of 17 amino acids. The ends were cut back, 0 bases at V and 0 bases at J, with 17 bases in the middle. CDR3 residues: CSAREAGGGQANYGYTF. The sequenced part of the CDR3 DNA is TGCAGTGCTAGAGAAGCCGGCGGGGGACAAGCTAACTATGGC.

For this clone: Coverage ceases 3 residues before the CDR3 finishes, and the germline J gene fills in the end. The V call is TRBV20-1, the J call TRBJ2-1; 7 bases are a match to TRBD1. With V trimmed by 8 bases and J by 9 bases, 7 bases remained unmatched. Germline V gene data show CDR1 as DFQATT and CDR2 as SNEGSKA (reference sequence). The CDR3 consists of 11 residues. The CDR3 bases that were read are TGCAGTCCAAGGGGGCAGGGTGAG. This gives the protein CSPRGQGE. The whole CDR3 sequence reads CSPRGQGEQFF.

Concerning this clone itself: The CDR3 extends 3 residues past the end of the read, so its final part is completed from the germline J gene. The chain combines TRBV19 with TRBJ1-1; 7 positions agree with TRBD1. With 3 bases clipped from V and 0 bases from J, the junction kept 4 bases outside the gene matches. Per the germline V gene, CDR1 is LNHDA and CDR2 is SQIVND (reference sequence). The CDR3 loop spans 15 amino acids. Partial CDR3 DNA: TGTGCCAGTAGTATTTCGGACAGGATGAACACTGAA. Protein sequence: CASSISDRMNTE. The full CDR3 reads CASSISDRMNTEAFF.

In regard to this clone: The CDR3 is cut off 3 residues early in the read; its end comes from the germline J gene. This sequence joins TRBV2 and TRBJ2-3; 7 bases line up with TRBD1. Germline-derived CDR1 and CDR2 are SNHLY and FYNNEI. The CDR3 is 15 amino acids. With V trimmed by 6 bases and J by 2 bases, 8 bases remained unmatched. The CDR3 sequence: CASSDGTAPTDTQYF. The sequenced part of the CDR3 DNA is TGTGCCAGCAGCGACGGGACAGCCCCCACAGATACG. Full variable domain (remainder filled in from reference TRBV2 and TRBJ2-3): EPEVTQTPSHQVTQMGQEVILRCVPISNHLYFYWYRQILGQKVEFLVSFYNNEISEKSEIFDDQFSVERPDGSNFTLKIRSTKLEDSAMYFCASSDGTAPTDTQYFGPGTRLTVL.

As regards this clone: The read falls 3 residues short of the CDR3 end, and the missing part is taken from the germline J gene. The chain couples TRBV5-4 to TRBJ1-6; 7 nucleotides line up with TRBD1. Losses at the gene ends were 5 bases for V and 9 bases for J; bases not matched to a gene: 8. Per the germline V gene, CDR1 is SGHNT and CDR2 is YYREEE (reference sequence). There are 14 residues in the CDR3. The part of the CDR3 DNA that was read is TGTGCCAGCAGTCTCAGACAGGGAAGTTCACCC. Translation gives CASSLRQGSSP. In full, the CDR3 is CASSLRQGSSPLHF.

As concerns this clone: The sequence runs out 3 residues before the end of the CDR3; the remainder is reconstructed from the germline J gene. V is TRBV18 and J is TRBJ2-7; 8 bases map to TRBD1. J lost 3 bases, V lost 2 bases, and 3 bases had no gene match. Germline V gene data show CDR1 as KGHSH and CDR2 as LQKENI. This CDR3 comprises 14 residues. This chain's CDR3 is CASSPGQGFYEQYF. CDR3 bases read: TGTGCCAGCTCACCAGGACAGGGTTTCTACGAG.